Presented here are 25 T cell receptor beta chains from one specimen sequenced in a study of breast tumors, draining lymph nodes, adjacent tissues. MiXCR was run by TCRdb on the multiplex PCR reads, yielding one entry per CDR3 protein. The sample carries 250,000 or so distinct CDR3 sequences, around 31% recorded once. The lymph nodes were axillary draining lymph nodes from breast cancer patients. Sequences were obtained from axillary lymph node tissue. The receptors here all came from a female donor with breast cancer. Some clones in this sample may be carry-over from other donors' samples.

This clonotype was picked up many times. The chain recombines TRBV7-2 with TRBJ2-3; D is possibly TRBD2 (5 bases). Trimming took 3 bases from V and 7 from J, leaving 17 bases between them. The CDR3 sequence is 15 residues long. Germline CDR1 is SGHTA and CDR2 is FQGNSA. This CDR3 is CASSLGRGPMHTQYF. CDR3 bases: TGTGCCAGCAGCTTGGGGAGAGGGCCAATGCATACGCAGTATTTT.

The chain employs TRBV28 and TRBJ2-3; D may be TRBD1 (5 bases). The CDR3 sequence is 15 residues long. Germline V lookup: CDR1 MDHEN, CDR2 SYDVKM. Trimming removed 6 bases at V and 4 bases at J, with 17 bases between. CDR3: CASSQERLGADTQYF. The CDR3 DNA is TGTGCCAGCAGCCAAGAGCGCTTAGGGGCAGATACGCAGTATTTT.

In this sample, this clonotype turned up many times. The J gene is TRBJ2-7, the V gene TRBV11-3, with 9 bases lining up with TRBD2. V dropped 5 bases and J dropped 5; count of bases not matched to a gene: 13. Germline V gene data show CDR1 as SGHNT and CDR2 as YENEEA. This CDR3 spans 16 amino acids. The CDR3 DNA reads TGTGCCAGCAGCCCCTTTACTAGCGGGCGAAGGAACGAGCAGTACTTC. Protein product: CASSPFTSGRRNEQYF.

This clonotype was counted at least ten times. The V and J genes are TRBV7-3 and TRBJ2-3; TRBD1 is a possible D gene (6 bases). Trimming pared 5 bases from V and 2 bases from J, leaving 11 bases between. Germline CDR1 is SGHTA and CDR2 is FQGTGA. CDR3 length: 14 amino acids. In DNA form, the CDR3 reads TGTGCCAGCAGCCCGCGACAGGACACAGATACGCAGTATTTT. Residues: CASSPRQDTDTQYF. The full variable domain, with the rest looked up from reference TRBV7-3 and TRBJ2-3, is GAGVSQTPSNKVTEKGKYVELRCDPISGHTALYWYRQSLGQGPEFLIYFQGTGAADDSGLPNDRFFAVRPEGSVSTLKIQRTERGDSAVYLCASSPRQDTDTQYFGPGTRLTVL.

With regard to this clonotype: A much larger clone lies one base from this, so it may be a read error. The rearrangement uses TRBV20-1 and TRBJ2-5; 10 nucleotides line up with TRBD1. The CDR3 contains 16 residues. The V gene's germline CDR1 is DFQATT and CDR2 SNEGSKA (reference sequence). J gave up 3 bases and V 4 bases, and 11 bases lay outside the gene matches. The CDR3, as DNA: TGCAGTGCTACGCCCTGGACAGGGGGAACAGAAGAGACCCAGTACTTC. Translated, it gives CSATPWTGGTEETQYF.

The CDR3 sequence is CASSHNDRGDETQYF. The CDR3 nucleotides are TGTGCCAGCAGCCATAACGACAGGGGTGACGAGACCCAGTACTTC. V usage is TRBV3-1 and J usage is TRBJ2-5; 8 nucleotides agree with TRBD1. Germline V lookup: CDR1 LGHDT, CDR2 YNNKEL (reference sequence). This CDR3 has 15 residues. Trimming removed 3 bases from V and 5 bases from J; junction bases left unmatched: 8.

This clonotype was detected ten times or more. This chain joins TRBV5-8 and TRBJ2-5; 14 positions match TRBD2. V lost 4 bases, J lost 9 bases, and 5 bases stayed unmatched. This CDR3 has 14 residues. Germline V CDR1 and CDR2: SGHTS, YDEGEE. CDR3 nucleotide sequence: TGTGCCAGCAGCCTGGGACTAGCGGGAGTGGCCCAGTACTTC. This codes for CASSLGLAGVAQYF.

Ten or more counts support this clonotype. The chain is built from TRBV7-9 and TRBJ1-2; no firm D call. Deletions cut 2 bases from V and 4 bases from J, with 8 bases between. The germline V gene encodes CDR1 SEHNR and CDR2 FQNEAQ (reference sequence). This CDR3 is built from 13 residues. The chain's CDR3 is CASSLSLLYGYTF. As DNA, the CDR3 is TGTGCCAGCAGCTTAAGTCTGCTCTATGGCTACACCTTC.

At least ten counts were recorded for this clonotype. The chain couples TRBV3-1 to TRBJ2-7, with TRBD1 as a possible D gene (5 bases). CDR3 length equals 13 residues. CDR1 is LGHDT and CDR2 is YNNKEL in the germline V gene (reference sequence). V was cut by 6 bases and J by 3 bases, with 12 bases left in between. The CDR3: CASRAGLSYEQYF. The CDR3 DNA follows: TGTGCCAGCAGAGCAGGGTTAAGCTACGAGCAGTACTTC.

Many counts were recorded for this clonotype. The chain combines TRBV29-1 with TRBJ2-3; 7 bases align to TRBD2. Trimming removed 1 base from V and 5 bases from J; junction bases left unmatched: 6. The CDR3 consists of 14 residues. CDR1 SQVTM and CDR2 ANQGSEA come from the germline V gene. The CDR3, as DNA: TGCAGCGTTGAAGGAGGCGGGAGTGGAGATACGCAGTATTTT. It translates to CSVEGGGSGDTQYF.

In this sample, this clonotype turned up many times. CDR3 DNA sequence: TGTGCCACCAGTGGGAGGGGTCAGAGTTCATGGGATACGCAGTATTTT. It yields the protein CATSGRGQSSWDTQYF. The rearrangement joins TRBV24-1 to TRBJ2-3, with D tentatively TRBD2 (6 bases). V lost 5 bases to trimming and J lost 6 bases, with 20 bases between them. CDR1 is KGHDR, CDR2 SFDVKD, per germline. The CDR3 has 16 amino acids.

This clonotype came up many times. The rearrangement joins TRBV5-1 to TRBJ2-5, with D perhaps matching TRBD2 (7 bases). Looked up from germline, CDR1 is SGHRS and CDR2 is YFSETQ. V was clipped by 10 bases and J by 5 bases, with 21 bases between them. The CDR3 is 14 amino acids. The CDR3 nucleotides are TGCGCCTCCTCTACTGGGGGGGGGCTGGAGACCCAGTACTTC. Translated, it gives CASSTGGGLETQYF.

The chain combines TRBV27 with TRBJ2-7; 8 bases align to TRBD2. V was pared by 2 bases and J by 6 bases, with 3 bases of the junction left unmatched. Germline loops: CDR1 MNHEY, CDR2 SMNVEV (reference sequence). The CDR3 is 13 residues long. CDR3 loop: CASSLMAGGEQYF. The CDR3 DNA is TGTGCCAGCAGTTTAATGGCGGGAGGCGAGCAGTACTTC.

This clonotype has ten or more counts. This CDR3 is CASSQGEGFYNEQFF. The CDR3 DNA sequence: TGTGCCAGCAGCCAAGGGGAGGGTTTCTACAATGAGCAGTTCTTC. V usage is TRBV4-2 and J usage is TRBJ2-1; 7 bases match TRBD2. V was pared by 1 base and J by 3 bases, with 3 bases of the junction left unmatched. Germline CDR1 and CDR2: LGHNA and YNFKEQ. This CDR3 is built from 15 residues.

At least ten counts were recorded for this clonotype. The chain couples TRBV12-3 or TRBV12-4 to TRBJ2-1, with 9 bases fitting TRBD2. The V gene end was trimmed by 9 bases and the J gene end by 8 bases; junction bases not matched to a gene: 14. This CDR3 contains 15 residues. This CDR3 is CASRLGREGLDEQFF. CDR3 sequence (DNA): TGTGCCAGTCGATTGGGGCGGGAGGGTCTAGATGAGCAGTTCTTC.

J is TRBJ1-6 and V is TRBV25-1; maybe TRBD1 (5 bases). Per the germline V gene, CDR1 is MGHDK and CDR2 is SYGVNS. The CDR3 length is 17 residues. Trimming shortened V by 4 bases and J by 6 bases, and 19 bases separated the two germline ends. CDR3 sequence: CASSAQRGQGFNSPLHF. In DNA, the CDR3 is TGTGCCAGCAGTGCCCAACGGGGCCAAGGCTTTAATTCACCCCTCCACTTT.

The table lists this clonotype with many counts. This chain links TRBV7-2 with TRBJ2-6, with D uncertain. The ends were cut back, 3 bases at V and 0 bases at J, with 3 bases in the middle. The CDR3 spans 14 residues. Germline V lookup: CDR1 SGHTA, CDR2 FQGNSA. The chain's CDR3 is CASSFDSGANVLTF. CDR3 bases: TGTGCCAGCAGCTTCGACTCTGGGGCCAACGTCCTGACTTTC.

Note on this clonotype: One junction end does not reproduce the germline sequence, and a read error may be involved. V gene TRBV29-1 combines with J gene TRBJ1-2, with TRBD1 matching over 9 bases. Germline assignment: CDR1 SQVTM and CDR2 ANQGSEA. The CDR3 consists of 11 residues. The CDR3 loop reads CSERTGDSYAF. Written as DNA, the CDR3 is TGCAGCGAAAGGACAGGGGATAGCTACGCCTTC.

This clonotype showed up many times. The chain is built from TRBV12-5 and TRBJ2-2, with a tentative D call TRBD2 (5 bases). CDR3 length equals 13 residues. Germline V gene lookup returns CDR1 LGHNT and CDR2 FRNRAP. Trimming pared 6 bases from V and 9 bases from J, leaving 14 bases between. The CDR3 region is CASGEGLARELFF. CDR3 DNA: TGTGCTAGTGGCGAGGGTTTGGCCCGGGAGCTGTTTTTT.

For this clonotype: In this CDR3 the conserved last residue, phenylalanine or tryptophan, is missing, so a read error is likely. The limits of the CDR3 on the DNA are not certain, so only TCRdb's listed CDR3 is given. This chain uses TRBV24-1 with TRBJ2-2; the table's D call of TRBD2 was not tested on the DNA. Germline V CDR1 and CDR2: KGHDR, SFDVKD. The CDR3 is 13 residues long, counting both termini. The CDR3 here is CATSDVGRDEQFS.

This clonotype has a count of ten or more. CDR3 sequence (DNA): TGCAGTGCTAGAGATTCGGGCCCCCAAATAGCGGGAGTTGGGCAGTACTTC. Translation gives CSARDSGPQIAGVGQYF. The chain links TRBV20-1 to TRBJ2-7, with 9 bases fitting TRBD2. The V and J ends lost 0 bases and 9 bases, in that order; junction bases with no gene match: 18. This CDR3 is 17 amino acids long. Germline V CDR1 and CDR2: DFQATT, SNEGSKA (reference sequence).

There are many counts of this clonotype. This sequence joins TRBV4-2 and TRBJ2-7, with 7 bases matching TRBD2. This CDR3 has 15 amino acids. Germline CDR1 reads LGHNA; CDR2 reads YNFKEQ. V dropped 0 bases and J dropped 2; count of bases not matched to a gene: 4. For the CDR3, the DNA is TGTGCCAGCAGCCAAGATGGCGGGAGCCCCTACGAGCAGTACTTC. Protein: CASSQDGGSPYEQYF.

This clonotype was seen ten or more times. This sequence joins TRBV20-1 and TRBJ1-4; D is possibly TRBD1 (6 bases). V was shortened by 0 bases and J by 4 bases, with 12 bases between the two germline ends. The CDR3 is 15 residues long. Germline V gene data show CDR1 as DFQATT and CDR2 as SNEGSKA (reference sequence). The CDR3 region has the DNA TGCAGTGCTAGAGAAGTGGCAGGGGATAATGAAAAACTGTTTTTT. Its translation: CSAREVAGDNEKLFF.

The gene calls are TRBV29-1 and TRBJ2-5; 8 bases line up with TRBD2. Trimming took 3 bases from V and 5 from J; bases not matched to a gene: 14. The CDR3 has 16 amino acids. Germline V gene data show CDR1 as SQVTM and CDR2 as ANQGSEA. CDR3 coding DNA: TGCAGCGTTGACGGTTTGGCAGCGGGACTAGGGGAGACCCAGTACTTC. Encoded protein: CSVDGLAAGLGETQYF.

This clonotype was detected ten times or more. CDR3 nucleotide sequence: TGTGCCAGCAGTTACTCCGAAACCGAGCAGTACTTC. Translating it yields CASSYSETEQYF. The chain is built from TRBV6-5 and TRBJ2-7; D call uncertain. CDR3 length equals 12 residues. V was trimmed by 0 bases and J by 6 bases, leaving 6 bases between them. CDR1 is MNHEY and CDR2 is SVGAGI in the germline V gene.